This T cell receptor beta chain emerged from a study of shared clonotypes between healthy human individuals. General observations from the study: Enrolling few donors narrowed the genetic and exposure-history diversity that was represented.

With respect to this clone: Its antigen is undetermined.

This CDR3 region has 19 residues. The investigators split CD4+ cells into a CD45RA+ naive subset and a CD45RA-negative memory subset. Repertoires were generated with immunoSEQ multiplex PCR, while TCRdb's copy carries only in-frame clones and drops some. This sample yields roughly 2.5 million clones, of which roughly 92% are seen a single time; 0.11% to 0.15% belongs to the top ten. The receptor was derived from a man between 18 and 35 years old in good health. The rearrangement joins TRBV1 to TRBJ2-7. TRBV1 is a pseudogene locus. Sequenced input: naive CD4+ T cells sorted from blood. Subset reported: CD45RA+ positively selected. CDR3 region: CTSSQFWSGAGTDSYEQYF. CDR3 nucleotides: TGCACCAGCAGCCAATTCTGGTCTGGAGCGGGGACAGACTCCTACGAGCAGTACTTC.